This T cell receptor (beta chain) was captured by sequencing in a study of T-cell reconstitution after alpha-beta-depleted transplantation in children. Study conclusions and caveats: Several hundred expanded graft clones reportedly gave rise to the alpha-beta T cells present about two months after transplant. Day-60 TCRbeta diversity that was high in some patients was derived from surviving recipient T cells and thymic progenitors. Fresh T-cell production supplied most of the T-cell counts and diversity seen one year after transplant.

During its preparation, the TCRbeta library received unique molecular identifiers. TCRdb re-called the PCR reads with MiXCR, one entry per CDR3 protein. Of 530,000 or so distinct CDR3 sequences in the sample, approximately 30% were seen once. This clonotype came up a few times. As yet, its antigen is unknown. CDR1 ENHRY and CDR2 SYGVKD come from the germline V gene. V lost 2 bases, J lost 1 base, and 8 bases lay in between. The CDR3 covers 15 residues. V usage is TRBV10-3 and J usage is TRBJ2-2; no clear D. The receptor's source is a boy in the first two years of life with Wiskott-Aldrich syndrome, due to receive a stem cell transplant. The sample in question was PBMCs, obtained before TCRalphabeta/CD19-depleted stem cell transplant. The CDR3 DNA reads TGTGCCATCAGTGAGGGAGATATGAACACCGGGGAGCTGTTTTTT. Protein: CAISEGDMNTGELFF.